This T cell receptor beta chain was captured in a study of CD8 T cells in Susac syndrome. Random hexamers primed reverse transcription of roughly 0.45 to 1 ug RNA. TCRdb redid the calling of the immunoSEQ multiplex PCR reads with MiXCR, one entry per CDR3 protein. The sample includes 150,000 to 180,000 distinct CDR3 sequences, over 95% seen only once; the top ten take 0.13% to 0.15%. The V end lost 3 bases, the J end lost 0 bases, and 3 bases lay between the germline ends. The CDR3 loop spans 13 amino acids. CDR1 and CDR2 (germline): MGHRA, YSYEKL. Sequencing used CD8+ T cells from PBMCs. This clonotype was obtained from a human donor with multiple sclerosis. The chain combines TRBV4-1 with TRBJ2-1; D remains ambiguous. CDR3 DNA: TGCGCCAGCAGCCACATCTCCTACAATGAGCAGTTCTTC. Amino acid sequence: CASSHISYNEQFF.